These T cell receptor beta chains were read from a single sample in a study of shared clonotypes between healthy human individuals. Assay used: immunoSEQ multiplex PCR; TCRdb lists only in-frame clones, some missing. The sample holds 2 million to 2.5 million clones; 80% to 95% are singletons and the top ten take about 0.34%. The material sequenced was naive CD4+ T cells from PBMCs. The receptors shown here come from a young man in good health. Some clones in this sample may be carry-over from other donors' samples. The CDR3 runs from the conserved cysteine through the conserved F or W. Each record gives: J gene, clone size, D gene, V gene, CDR3 DNA, CDR3 protein. D genes are given only for firm matches. The size of a clone is reported for some rows only, either as once, few or many, or as a class for expanded clones.

j_call: TRBJ2-1; clone_size: -; d_call: -; v_call: TRBV14; cdr3_nt: TGTGCCAGCAGCCAAGGCTCAAAAAAAGGTCTAGTCGGCGGTGAGCAGTTCTTC; cdr3_aa: CASSQGSKKGLVGGEQFF
j_call: TRBJ1-6; clone_size: -; d_call: -; v_call: TRBV6-5; cdr3_nt: TGTGCCAGCAGTCCAAAAGGGGCAGAAAATTCACCCCTCCACTTT; cdr3_aa: CASSPKGAENSPLHF
j_call: TRBJ1-1; clone_size: -; d_call: -; v_call: TRBV5-1; cdr3_nt: TGCGCCAGCGCCCCAGACTTTGAGGGGGGAACTGAAGCTTTCTTT; cdr3_aa: CASAPDFEGGTEAFF
j_call: TRBJ2-7; clone_size: -; d_call: -; v_call: TRBV28; cdr3_nt: TGTGCCAGCAGTTTGCGGAGCTCCTACGAGCAGTACTTC; cdr3_aa: CASSLRSSYEQYF
j_call: TRBJ2-7; clone_size: -; d_call: TRBD1; v_call: TRBV5-1; cdr3_nt: TGCGCCAGCAGCACCAGACAGGGGGGATACGAGCAGTACTTC; cdr3_aa: CASSTRQGGYEQYF
j_call: TRBJ2-7; clone_size: -; d_call: -; v_call: TRBV19; cdr3_nt: TGTGCCAGTAGGGGTTTCGGCAGGAACTCCTACGAGCAGTACTTC; cdr3_aa: CASRGFGRNSYEQYF
j_call: TRBJ2-7; clone_size: -; d_call: -; v_call: TRBV11-2; cdr3_nt: TGTGCCAGCAGCCCAACCACAGGGCGCAACGAGCAGTACTTC; cdr3_aa: CASSPTTGRNEQYF
j_call: TRBJ1-4; clone_size: -; d_call: -; v_call: TRBV4-3; cdr3_nt: TGCGCCAGCAGCCCCGCTCCGGCTGTGGCTAATGAAAAACTGTTTTTT; cdr3_aa: CASSPAPAVANEKLFF
j_call: TRBJ2-7; clone_size: -; d_call: TRBD1; v_call: TRBV6-1; cdr3_nt: TGTGCCAGCAGCCTCACCCGGGACAGGGTCTACGAGCAGTACTTC; cdr3_aa: CASSLTRDRVYEQYF
j_call: TRBJ1-2; clone_size: once; d_call: -; v_call: TRBV19; cdr3_nt: TGTGCCAGTAGTTCCGGACAGATCTATGGCTACACCTTC; cdr3_aa: CASSSGQIYGYTF
j_call: TRBJ2-1; clone_size: -; d_call: -; v_call: TRBV27; cdr3_nt: TGTGCCAGCAGTTTTGGCGGGATGAACTACAATGAGCAGTTCTTC; cdr3_aa: CASSFGGMNYNEQFF
j_call: TRBJ2-7; clone_size: few; d_call: -; v_call: TRBV5-1; cdr3_nt: TGCGCCAGCAGCTTGGGCTACGAGCAGTACTTC; cdr3_aa: CASSLGYEQYF
j_call: TRBJ2-3; clone_size: -; d_call: TRBD1; v_call: TRBV25-1; cdr3_nt: TGTGCCAGCAGTAACCACGGGACAGGAAGGACAGATACGCAGTATTTT; cdr3_aa: CASSNHGTGRTDTQYF
j_call: TRBJ1-2; clone_size: -; d_call: -; v_call: TRBV28; cdr3_nt: TGTGCCAGCAGTTTAGTAGGACAGATTAACTATGGCTACACCTTC; cdr3_aa: CASSLVGQINYGYTF
j_call: TRBJ2-2; clone_size: -; d_call: -; v_call: TRBV5-6; cdr3_nt: TGTGCCAGCAGAGGAGGGAGTGCACCCAGCACCGGGGAGCTGTTTTTT; cdr3_aa: CASRGGSAPSTGELFF
j_call: TRBJ2-7; clone_size: -; d_call: -; v_call: TRBV27; cdr3_nt: TGTGCCAGCAGTCAGACCGGAGCTAACGAGCAGTACTTC; cdr3_aa: CASSQTGANEQYF
j_call: TRBJ1-5; clone_size: -; d_call: -; v_call: TRBV7-7; cdr3_nt: TGTGCCACCGACCCGGCGAGGGCCCTTGACCCCAATCAGCCCCAGCATTTT; cdr3_aa: CATDPARALDPNQPQHF
j_call: TRBJ2-7; clone_size: -; d_call: -; v_call: TRBV5-1; cdr3_nt: TGCGCCAGCAGCTTGCAGGGACGAAGCGAGCAGTACTTC; cdr3_aa: CASSLQGRSEQYF
j_call: TRBJ2-5; clone_size: once; d_call: -; v_call: TRBV9; cdr3_nt: TGTGCCAGCAGCGTAGGACCGGGAGTGGGCCAAGAGACCCAGTACTTC; cdr3_aa: CASSVGPGVGQETQYF
j_call: TRBJ2-2; clone_size: -; d_call: TRBD2; v_call: TRBV9; cdr3_nt: TGTGCCAGCAGCGCCACCCCTAGCGGGATGGGCACCGGGGAGCTGTTTTTT; cdr3_aa: CASSATPSGMGTGELFF
j_call: TRBJ2-5; clone_size: -; d_call: TRBD1; v_call: TRBV11-2; cdr3_nt: TGTGCCAGCAGCTTGCGGACAGGGAAGGAAGAGACCCAGTACTTC; cdr3_aa: CASSLRTGKEETQYF
j_call: TRBJ2-7; clone_size: once; d_call: -; v_call: TRBV27; cdr3_nt: TGTGCCAGCAGTTCCGGGCCAACTCATTACTTC; cdr3_aa: CASSSGPTHYF
j_call: TRBJ2-1; clone_size: -; d_call: TRBD2; v_call: TRBV9; cdr3_nt: TGTGCCAGCAGCGAGTCGGGGGGACTAGCGCTGAGCTCCTACAATGAGCAGTTCTTC; cdr3_aa: CASSESGGLALSSYNEQFF
j_call: TRBJ2-5; clone_size: -; d_call: -; v_call: TRBV5-5; cdr3_nt: TGTGCCAGCAACCAACAGGGAGTAGAGACCCAGTACTTC; cdr3_aa: CASNQQGVETQYF
j_call: TRBJ2-1; clone_size: -; d_call: -; v_call: TRBV18; cdr3_nt: TGTGCCAGCTCACCACCGGGCACCCTTCACAATGAGCAGTTCTTC; cdr3_aa: CASSPPGTLHNEQFF
j_call: TRBJ2-3; clone_size: -; d_call: -; v_call: TRBV5-4; cdr3_nt: TGTGCCAGCAGTTTAGGACCCACAGATACGCAGTATTTT; cdr3_aa: CASSLGPTDTQYF
j_call: TRBJ2-1; clone_size: -; d_call: -; v_call: TRBV5-1; cdr3_nt: TGCGCCAGCAAGGAGTACGCTGAGCAGTTCTTC; cdr3_aa: CASKEYAEQFF
j_call: TRBJ1-5; clone_size: few; d_call: -; v_call: TRBV28; cdr3_nt: TGTGCCAGCACCGCCAGTAGTCAGCCCCAGCATTTT; cdr3_aa: CASTASSQPQHF
j_call: TRBJ1-2; clone_size: -; d_call: -; v_call: TRBV30; cdr3_nt: TGTGCCTGGGAGGCGGCGAACTATGGCTACACCTTC; cdr3_aa: CAWEAANYGYTF
j_call: TRBJ1-1; clone_size: -; d_call: -; v_call: TRBV7-9; cdr3_nt: TGTGCCAGCAGCTTACCGCAGGGTATGTACACTGAAGCTTTCTTT; cdr3_aa: CASSLPQGMYTEAFF
j_call: TRBJ2-1; clone_size: -; d_call: TRBD2; v_call: TRBV7-2; cdr3_nt: TGTGCCAGCAGCCCGGGGGGTAGCGTAGGCTCCTACAATGAGCAGTTCTTC; cdr3_aa: CASSPGGSVGSYNEQFF
j_call: TRBJ2-3; clone_size: once; d_call: -; v_call: TRBV2; cdr3_nt: TGTGCCAGCAGTAGGGGACACGGCACAGATACGCAGTATTTT; cdr3_aa: CASSRGHGTDTQYF
j_call: TRBJ2-3; clone_size: -; d_call: -; v_call: TRBV7-7; cdr3_nt: TGTGCCAGCAGCTCCCGGACCACAGATACGCAGTATTTT; cdr3_aa: CASSSRTTDTQYF
j_call: TRBJ1-1; clone_size: few; d_call: TRBD1; v_call: TRBV7-9; cdr3_nt: TGTGCCAGCAGCTTAGCAGGGGGCAGGACTGAAGCTTTCTTT; cdr3_aa: CASSLAGGRTEAFF
j_call: TRBJ1-1; clone_size: -; d_call: -; v_call: TRBV5-5; cdr3_nt: TGTGCCAGCAGCTTAATAGGTGGCCCTGAAGCTTTCTTT; cdr3_aa: CASSLIGGPEAFF
j_call: TRBJ2-7; clone_size: once; d_call: TRBD1; v_call: TRBV7-6; cdr3_nt: TGTGCCAGCAGCCAGACAGGGGCTTCCGACGAGCAGTACTTC; cdr3_aa: CASSQTGASDEQYF
j_call: TRBJ2-7; clone_size: -; d_call: -; v_call: TRBV27; cdr3_nt: TGTGCCAGCAGTTCCCGCCGGACGGATTTTGCCTACGAGCAGTACTTC; cdr3_aa: CASSSRRTDFAYEQYF
j_call: TRBJ2-7; clone_size: -; d_call: -; v_call: TRBV28; cdr3_nt: TGTGCCAGCAGTTTATCCCCCCTCCTCTACGAGCAGTACTTC; cdr3_aa: CASSLSPLLYEQYF
j_call: TRBJ2-1; clone_size: once; d_call: -; v_call: TRBV14; cdr3_nt: TGTGCCAGCAGCCAAGATAGAAAATTTTTCTCCTACAATGAGCAGTTCTTC; cdr3_aa: CASSQDRKFFSYNEQFF
j_call: TRBJ2-7; clone_size: -; d_call: -; v_call: TRBV27; cdr3_nt: TGTGCCAGCAGTCCCGAGACGGGCCCCTCCTACGAGCAGTACTTC; cdr3_aa: CASSPETGPSYEQYF
j_call: TRBJ2-3; clone_size: -; d_call: TRBD2; v_call: TRBV5-1; cdr3_nt: TGCGCCAGCAGCTTGAGTAGCGGGATTACAGATACGCAGTATTTT; cdr3_aa: CASSLSSGITDTQYF
j_call: TRBJ2-7; clone_size: -; d_call: TRBD2; v_call: TRBV7-2; cdr3_nt: TGTGCCAGCAGCTCAGACGGGACTAGCGGCCCCTACTACGAGCAGTACTTC; cdr3_aa: CASSSDGTSGPYYEQYF
j_call: TRBJ2-3; clone_size: -; d_call: -; v_call: TRBV10-1; cdr3_nt: TGCGCCAGCAGTCAGGTGGTCCAAGATACGCAGTATTTT; cdr3_aa: CASSQVVQDTQYF
j_call: TRBJ1-2; clone_size: -; d_call: -; v_call: TRBV5-1; cdr3_nt: TGCGCCAGCAGCTTTAGGGAGGGCATGGACTACACCTTC; cdr3_aa: CASSFREGMDYTF
j_call: TRBJ1-4; clone_size: -; d_call: -; v_call: TRBV2; cdr3_nt: TGTGCCAGCTCGGTCCTCCAAGCAACTAATGAAAAACTGTTTTTT; cdr3_aa: CASSVLQATNEKLFF
j_call: TRBJ2-3; clone_size: -; d_call: TRBD2; v_call: TRBV27; cdr3_nt: TGTGCCAGCAGTAGCGGGGCCAGCACAGATACGCAGTATTTT; cdr3_aa: CASSSGASTDTQYF
j_call: TRBJ2-7; clone_size: few; d_call: -; v_call: TRBV7-2; cdr3_nt: TGTGCCAGCAGCCCCGTTCGGGGCCACGAGCAGTACTTC; cdr3_aa: CASSPVRGHEQYF
j_call: TRBJ2-5; clone_size: -; d_call: -; v_call: TRBV30; cdr3_nt: TGTGCCTGGAGTGCAGAGGAGACCCAGTACTTC; cdr3_aa: CAWSAEETQYF
j_call: TRBJ2-7; clone_size: -; d_call: TRBD2; v_call: TRBV19; cdr3_nt: TGTGCCAGTCGGTTAGCGGGAGACTCCTACGAGCAGTACTTC; cdr3_aa: CASRLAGDSYEQYF